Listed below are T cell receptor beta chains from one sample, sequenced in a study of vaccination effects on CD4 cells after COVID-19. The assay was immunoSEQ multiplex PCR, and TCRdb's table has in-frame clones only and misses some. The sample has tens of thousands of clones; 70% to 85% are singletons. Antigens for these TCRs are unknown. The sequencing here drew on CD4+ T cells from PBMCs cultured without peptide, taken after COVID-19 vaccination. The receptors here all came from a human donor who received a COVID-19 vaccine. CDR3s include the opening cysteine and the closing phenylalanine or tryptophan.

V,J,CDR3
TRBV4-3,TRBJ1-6,CASSRGHLNNSPLHF
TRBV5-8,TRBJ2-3,CASSLHRGRDTQYF
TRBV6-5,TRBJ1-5,CASSTYTGEQPQHF
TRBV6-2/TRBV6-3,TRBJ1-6,CASGRGNSPLHF
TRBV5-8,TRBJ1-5,CASSPGGYNQPQHF
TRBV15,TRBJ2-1,CATSRKQHHEQFF
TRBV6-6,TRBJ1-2,CASSKPSTGGVYGYTF
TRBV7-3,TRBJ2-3,CASSLNAGTDTQYF
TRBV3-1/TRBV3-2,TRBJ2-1,CASSRPSGGAGEQFF
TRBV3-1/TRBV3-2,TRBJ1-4,CASSQRGGFEKLFF
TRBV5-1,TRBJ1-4,CASSPGGRSNEKLFF
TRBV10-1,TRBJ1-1,CASRDRGTEAFF
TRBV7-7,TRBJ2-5,CASSPGGTGRETQYF